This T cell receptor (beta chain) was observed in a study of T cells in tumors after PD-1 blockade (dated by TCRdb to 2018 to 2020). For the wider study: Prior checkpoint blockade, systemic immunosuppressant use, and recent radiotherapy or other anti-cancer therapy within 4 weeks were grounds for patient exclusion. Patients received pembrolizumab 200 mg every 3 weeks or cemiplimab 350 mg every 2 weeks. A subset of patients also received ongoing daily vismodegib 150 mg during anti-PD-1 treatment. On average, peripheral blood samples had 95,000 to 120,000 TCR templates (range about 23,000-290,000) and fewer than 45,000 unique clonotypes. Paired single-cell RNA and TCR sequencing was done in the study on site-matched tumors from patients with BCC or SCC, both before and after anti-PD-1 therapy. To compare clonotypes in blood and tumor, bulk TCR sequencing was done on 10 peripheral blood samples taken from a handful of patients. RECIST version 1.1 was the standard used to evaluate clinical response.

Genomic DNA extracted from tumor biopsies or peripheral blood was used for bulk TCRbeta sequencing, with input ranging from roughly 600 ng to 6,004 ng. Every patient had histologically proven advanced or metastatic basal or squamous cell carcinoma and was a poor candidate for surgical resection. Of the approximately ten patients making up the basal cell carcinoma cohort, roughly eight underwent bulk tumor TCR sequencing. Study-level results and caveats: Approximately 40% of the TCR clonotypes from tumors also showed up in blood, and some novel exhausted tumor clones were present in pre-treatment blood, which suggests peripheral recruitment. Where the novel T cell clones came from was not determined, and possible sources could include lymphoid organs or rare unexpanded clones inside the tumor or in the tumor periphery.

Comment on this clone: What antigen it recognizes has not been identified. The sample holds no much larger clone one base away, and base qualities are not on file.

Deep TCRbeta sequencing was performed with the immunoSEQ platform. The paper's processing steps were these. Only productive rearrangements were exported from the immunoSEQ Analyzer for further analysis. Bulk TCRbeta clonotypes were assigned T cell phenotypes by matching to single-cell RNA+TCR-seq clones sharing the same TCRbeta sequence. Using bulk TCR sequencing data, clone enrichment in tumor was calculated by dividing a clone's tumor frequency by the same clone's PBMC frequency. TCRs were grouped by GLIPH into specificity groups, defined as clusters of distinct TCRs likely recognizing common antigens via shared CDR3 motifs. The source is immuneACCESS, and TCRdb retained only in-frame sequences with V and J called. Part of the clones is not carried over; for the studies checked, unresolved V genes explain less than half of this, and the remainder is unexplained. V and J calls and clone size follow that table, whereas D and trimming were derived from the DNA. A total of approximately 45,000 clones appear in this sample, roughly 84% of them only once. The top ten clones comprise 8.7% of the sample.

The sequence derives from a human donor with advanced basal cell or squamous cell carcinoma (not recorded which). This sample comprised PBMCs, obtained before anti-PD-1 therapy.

CDR3 region: CASSEDGLGEKLFF. The DNA is as follows: TGTGCCAGCAGTGAAGATGGTCTAGGTGAAAAACTGTTTTTT. The chain is assembled from TRBV2 and TRBJ1-4; the D gene cannot be named for sure. Taken from the germline V gene, the CDR1 and CDR2 loops are SNHLY and FYNNEI. The CDR3 goes from the cysteine to the phenylalanine over 14 residues. Only the CDR3 portion is preserved as DNA: 42 bases, with reading frame beginning at the first base. Between the V and J ends, shortened by 1 base and 7 bases respectively, the junction contains 10 bases.